A single sample is the source of the 5 T cell receptor beta chains below, sequenced in a study of T cell responses to AZD1222 COVID-19 vaccine. Sequencing used immunoSEQ multiplex PCR; TCRdb keeps in-frame clones, though not all of them. This sample has some 180,000 clones, with around 90% found just once. The sample here was peripheral blood, taken 28 days after the second AZD1222 dose. These receptors originate from an adult who received the AZD1222 COVID-19 vaccine.

This chain joins TRBV5-1 and TRBJ2-2; unclear D gene. V was cut by 2 bases and J by 7 bases, with 15 bases left in between. The CDR3 contains 15 residues. CDR1 is SGHRS and CDR2 is YFSETQ in the germline V gene. This CDR3 is CASSLPPEVGGELFF. CDR3 DNA: TGCGCCAGCAGCTTACCGCCAGAAGTTGGCGGGGAGCTGTTTTTT.

The chain joins TRBV4-3 to TRBJ2-5, with D perhaps matching TRBD2 (6 bases). This CDR3 has 16 amino acids. V was cut by 4 bases and J by 2 bases, with 17 bases left in between. CDR1 and CDR2 (germline): LGHNA, YSLEER. For the CDR3, the DNA is TGCGCCAGCAGCCCCTCGGGGGTGGGAGGTCAAGAGACCCAGTACTTC. Translation: CASSPSGVGGQETQYF.

This chain links TRBV5-1 with TRBJ2-7; possibly TRBD2 for D (6 bases). The CDR3 is made up of 14 amino acids. Per the germline V gene, CDR1 is SGHRS and CDR2 is YFSETQ. Trimming took 2 bases from V and 3 from J, leaving 12 bases between them. The DNA for the CDR3 is TGCGCCAGCAGCTTAGGACGGACTATCTACGAGCAGTACTTC. As protein: CASSLGRTIYEQYF.

The chain is built from TRBV5-1 and TRBJ2-1, with TRBD2 identical over 8 bases. CDR3 length equals 15 residues. J gave up 8 bases and V 4 bases, and 11 bases lay outside the gene matches. Germline V gene lookup returns CDR1 SGHRS and CDR2 YFSETQ. The CDR3 DNA follows: TGCGCCAGCAGCATCCGGACTAGCCAGCCCCATGAGCAGTTCTTC. Amino acids: CASSIRTSQPHEQFF.

J is TRBJ2-2 and V is TRBV5-1; 8 bases are shared with TRBD1. Germline CDR1 reads SGHRS; CDR2 reads YFSETQ. The V gene end was trimmed by 4 bases and the J gene end by 3 bases; junction bases not matched to a gene: 8. This CDR3 is built from 16 residues. The CDR3 is CASSAAGGSYTGELFF. DNA for the CDR3: TGCGCCAGCAGCGCGGCAGGGGGCTCGTACACCGGGGAGCTGTTTTTT.